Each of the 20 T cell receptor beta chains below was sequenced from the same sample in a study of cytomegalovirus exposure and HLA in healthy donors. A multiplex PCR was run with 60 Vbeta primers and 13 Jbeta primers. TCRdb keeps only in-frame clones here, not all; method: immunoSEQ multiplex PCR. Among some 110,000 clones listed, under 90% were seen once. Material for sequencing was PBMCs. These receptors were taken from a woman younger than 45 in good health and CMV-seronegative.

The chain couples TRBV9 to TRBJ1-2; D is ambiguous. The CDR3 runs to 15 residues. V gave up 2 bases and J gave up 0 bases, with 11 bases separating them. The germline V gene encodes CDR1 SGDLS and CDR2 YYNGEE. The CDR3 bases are TGTGCCAGCAGCGTTCGTTCAGATTCTAACTATGGCTACACCTTC. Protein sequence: CASSVRSDSNYGYTF. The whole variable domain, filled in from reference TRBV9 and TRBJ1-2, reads DSGVTQTPKHLITATGQRVTLRCSPRSGDLSVYWYQQSLDQGLQFLIQYYNGEERAKGNILERFSAQQFPDLHSELNLSSLELGDSALYFCASSVRSDSNYGYTFGSGTRLTVV.

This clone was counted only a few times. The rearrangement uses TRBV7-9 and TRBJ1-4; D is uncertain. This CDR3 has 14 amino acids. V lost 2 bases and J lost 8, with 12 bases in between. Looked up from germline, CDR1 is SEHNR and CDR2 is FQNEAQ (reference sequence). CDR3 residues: CASSLLSPGEKLFF. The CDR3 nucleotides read TGTGCCAGCAGCTTATTGTCTCCCGGGGAAAAACTGTTTTTT.

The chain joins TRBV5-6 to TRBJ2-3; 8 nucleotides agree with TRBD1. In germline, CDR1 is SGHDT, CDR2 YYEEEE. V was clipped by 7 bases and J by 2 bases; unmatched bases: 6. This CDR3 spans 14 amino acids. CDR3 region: CASGGQGLTDTQYF. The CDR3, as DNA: TGTGCCAGCGGCGGACAGGGCCTCACAGATACGCAGTATTTT.

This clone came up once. The DNA for the CDR3 is TGTGCCGAAAGTAACTGGTTCCAAGAGACCCAGTACTTC. Translating it yields CAESNWFQETQYF. The chain has TRBV9 and TRBJ2-5; D call uncertain. The CDR3 is 13 amino acids. V lost 10 bases and J 1 base, leaving 14 bases between the germline ends. The V gene's germline CDR1 is SGDLS and CDR2 YYNGEE.

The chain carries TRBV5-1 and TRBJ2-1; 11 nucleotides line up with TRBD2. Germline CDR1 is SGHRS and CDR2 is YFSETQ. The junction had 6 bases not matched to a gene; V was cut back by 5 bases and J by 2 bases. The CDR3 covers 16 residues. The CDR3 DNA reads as TGCGCCAGCAGGATGACTAGCGGGAATCCCTACAATGAGCAGTTCTTC. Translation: CASRMTSGNPYNEQFF.

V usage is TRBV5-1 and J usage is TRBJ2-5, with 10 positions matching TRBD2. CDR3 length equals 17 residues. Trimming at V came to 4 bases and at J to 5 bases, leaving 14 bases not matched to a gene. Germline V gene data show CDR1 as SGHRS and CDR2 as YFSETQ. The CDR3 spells CASSRQTSGFGKETQYF. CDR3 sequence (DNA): TGCGCCAGCAGCAGGCAGACTAGCGGGTTCGGGAAGGAGACCCAGTACTTC.

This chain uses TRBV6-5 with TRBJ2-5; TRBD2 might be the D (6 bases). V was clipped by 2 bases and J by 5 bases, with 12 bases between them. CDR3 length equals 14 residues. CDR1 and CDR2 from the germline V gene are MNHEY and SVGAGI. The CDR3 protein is CASSYTGLIETQYF. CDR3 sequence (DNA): TGTGCCAGCAGTTACACGGGACTGATTGAGACCCAGTACTTC.

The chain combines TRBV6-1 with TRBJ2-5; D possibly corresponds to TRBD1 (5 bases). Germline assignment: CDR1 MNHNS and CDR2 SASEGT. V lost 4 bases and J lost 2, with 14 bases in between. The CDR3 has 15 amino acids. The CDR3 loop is CASSVGQGSQETQYF. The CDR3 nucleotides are TGTGCCAGCAGTGTTGGGCAGGGTTCACAAGAGACCCAGTACTTC.

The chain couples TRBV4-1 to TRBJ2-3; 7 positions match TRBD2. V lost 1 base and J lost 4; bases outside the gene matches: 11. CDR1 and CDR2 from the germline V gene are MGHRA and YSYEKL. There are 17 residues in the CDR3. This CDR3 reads CASSQVAGLVSADTQYF. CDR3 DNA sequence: TGCGCCAGCAGCCAAGTAGCCGGACTAGTATCGGCAGATACGCAGTATTTT.

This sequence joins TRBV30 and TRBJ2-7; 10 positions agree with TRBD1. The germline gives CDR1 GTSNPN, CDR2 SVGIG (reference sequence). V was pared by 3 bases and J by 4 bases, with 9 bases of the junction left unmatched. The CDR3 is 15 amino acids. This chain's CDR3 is CAWRGQTGGSYEQYF. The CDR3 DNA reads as TGTGCCTGGAGAGGGCAGACAGGGGGCTCATACGAGCAGTACTTC.

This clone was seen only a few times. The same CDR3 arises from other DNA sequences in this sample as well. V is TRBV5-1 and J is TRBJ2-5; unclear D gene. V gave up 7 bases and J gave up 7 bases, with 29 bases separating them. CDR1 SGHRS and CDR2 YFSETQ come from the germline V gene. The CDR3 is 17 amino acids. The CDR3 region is CASGTDLFWFLLGTQYF. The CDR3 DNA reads TGCGCCAGCGGAACAGATCTGTTTTGGTTTTTATTAGGGACCCAGTACTTC.

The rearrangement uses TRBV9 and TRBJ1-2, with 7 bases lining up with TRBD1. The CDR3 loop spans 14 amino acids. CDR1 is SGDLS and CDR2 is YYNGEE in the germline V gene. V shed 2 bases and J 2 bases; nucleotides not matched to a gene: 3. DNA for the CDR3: TGTGCCAGCAGCGTTTCGACAGGGAACTATGGCTACACCTTC. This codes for CASSVSTGNYGYTF.

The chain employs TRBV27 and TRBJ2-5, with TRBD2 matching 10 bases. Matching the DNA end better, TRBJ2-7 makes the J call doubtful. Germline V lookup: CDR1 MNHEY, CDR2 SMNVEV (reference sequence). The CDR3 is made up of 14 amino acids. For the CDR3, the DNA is TGTGCCAGCAGTCCCGGGACTAGCGTCTACGAGCAGTACTTC. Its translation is CASSPGTSVYEQYF.

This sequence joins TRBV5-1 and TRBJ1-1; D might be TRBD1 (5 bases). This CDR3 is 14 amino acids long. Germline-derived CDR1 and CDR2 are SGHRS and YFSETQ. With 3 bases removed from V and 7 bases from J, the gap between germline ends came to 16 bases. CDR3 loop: CASSYSTAKDEAFF. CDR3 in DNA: TGCGCCAGCAGCTACTCGACAGCGAAGGATGAAGCTTTCTTT.

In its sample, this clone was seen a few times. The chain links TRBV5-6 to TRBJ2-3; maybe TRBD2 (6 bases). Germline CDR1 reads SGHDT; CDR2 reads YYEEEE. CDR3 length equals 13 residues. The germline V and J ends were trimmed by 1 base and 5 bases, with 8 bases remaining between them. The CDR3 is CASSLYGRDTQYF. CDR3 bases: TGTGCCAGCAGCTTGTACGGGAGAGATACGCAGTATTTT. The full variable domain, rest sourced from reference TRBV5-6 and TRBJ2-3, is DAGVTQSPTHLIKTRGQQVTLRCSPKSGHDTVSWYQQALGQGPQFIFQYYEEEERQRGNFPDRFSGHQFPNYSSELNVNALLLGDSALYLCASSLYGRDTQYFGPGTRLTVL.

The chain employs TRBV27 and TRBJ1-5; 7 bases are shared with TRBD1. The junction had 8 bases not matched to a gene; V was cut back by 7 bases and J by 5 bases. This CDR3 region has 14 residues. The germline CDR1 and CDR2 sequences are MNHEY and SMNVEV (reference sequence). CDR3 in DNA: TGTGCCAGCAAACCACTAACAGGGGATCAGCCCCAGCATTTT. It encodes CASKPLTGDQPQHF.

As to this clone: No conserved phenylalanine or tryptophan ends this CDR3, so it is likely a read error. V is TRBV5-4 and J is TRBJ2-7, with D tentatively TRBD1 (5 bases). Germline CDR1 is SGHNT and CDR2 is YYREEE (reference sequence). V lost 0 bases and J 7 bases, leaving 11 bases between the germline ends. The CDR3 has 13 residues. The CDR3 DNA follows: TGTGCCAGCAGCTTGGACCCAGGGCGAGAGCAGTACCTC. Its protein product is CASSLDPGREQYL.

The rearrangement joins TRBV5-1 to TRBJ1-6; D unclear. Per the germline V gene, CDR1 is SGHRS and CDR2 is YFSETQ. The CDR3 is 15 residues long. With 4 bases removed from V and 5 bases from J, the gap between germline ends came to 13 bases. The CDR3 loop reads CASSPETTDNSPLHF. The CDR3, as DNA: TGCGCCAGCAGCCCCGAGACAACGGATAATTCACCCCTCCACTTT.

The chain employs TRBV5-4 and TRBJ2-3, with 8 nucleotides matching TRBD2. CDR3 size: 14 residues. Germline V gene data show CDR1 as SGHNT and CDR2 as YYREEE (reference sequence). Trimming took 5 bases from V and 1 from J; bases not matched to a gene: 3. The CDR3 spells CASRSGGGTDTQYF. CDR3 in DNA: TGTGCCAGCAGGAGCGGGGGAGGCACAGATACGCAGTATTTT.

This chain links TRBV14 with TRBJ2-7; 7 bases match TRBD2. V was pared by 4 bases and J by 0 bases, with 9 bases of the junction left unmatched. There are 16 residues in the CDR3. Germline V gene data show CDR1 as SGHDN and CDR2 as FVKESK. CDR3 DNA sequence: TGTGCCAGCAGCCCATTGGCGCGGGGGAGCTCCTACGAGCAGTACTTC. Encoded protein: CASSPLARGSSYEQYF.